One and the same sample provided the 14 T cell receptor beta chains below, sequenced in a study of beta chain features in type 1 diabetes (dated by TCRdb to 2017 to 2018). Study-level results and caveats: A moderate but significant shortening of TCRB CDR3 length was observed in type 1 diabetes patients in all four CD4+ subsets.

To prepare the library, the immunoSEQ multiplex PCR assay was applied. The entire amount of isolated RNA was reverse transcribed using the High Capacity cDNA Reverse Transcription Kit, so the sequenced TCRB transcripts were expressed ones. Here the immuneACCESS table is served through TCRdb, limited to in-frame sequences with V and J called. Missing clones are a known gap in these copies; in checked studies unresolved V genes cover under half, and the rest lacks a known reason. The sample table contains around 240,000 clones; only one count was recorded for 15% to 20% of them. The top ten clones comprise about 0.085% of the sample. Antigen specificity for these receptors is unknown. The material sequenced was naive CD4+ T cells from blood. What the cell subset or site label conveys for this sample: true naive CD4+ T cells. The receptors were sampled from a man aged 25 to 40 with type 1 diabetes.

This clone was detected a few times. The V call is TRBV7-2, the J call TRBJ2-5; 8 nucleotides align to TRBD2. The junction had 11 bases not matched to a gene; V was cut back by 10 bases and J by 4 bases. This CDR3 region has 14 residues. Germline loops: CDR1 SGHTA, CDR2 FQGNSA. The CDR3 loop reads CAIPAGGRRETQYF. CDR3 bases: TGTGCCATTCCCGCGGGGGGTCGGAGAGAGACCCAGTACTTC.

This clone was recorded a few times. The chain employs TRBV13 and TRBJ2-7, with TRBD1 identical over 8 bases. V shed 5 bases, J shed 0 bases, and the junction held 6 bases outside the gene matches. CDR1 and CDR2 from the germline V gene are PRHDT and FYEKMQ (reference sequence). The CDR3 totals 15 residues. CDR3 sequence reads: CASSARQGNSYEQYF. For the CDR3, the DNA is TGTGCCAGCAGCGCCCGACAGGGGAACTCCTACGAGCAGTACTTC.

J is TRBJ2-1 and V is TRBV5-1, with TRBD2 identical over 8 bases. CDR3 length equals 15 residues. V dropped 3 bases and J dropped 9; count of bases not matched to a gene: 11. Germline CDR1 is SGHRS and CDR2 is YFSETQ. CDR3 region: CASSSIAGIIREQFF. Here the CDR3 DNA reads TGCGCCAGCAGCTCTATAGCGGGAATAATTCGTGAGCAGTTCTTC.

This clone was counted between two and nine times. DNA for the CDR3: TGCGCCAGCAGCTTGGCAACTACCGACTACGAGCAGTACTTC. Translating it yields CASSLATTDYEQYF. V usage is TRBV5-1 and J usage is TRBJ2-7, with D uncertain. This CDR3 is 14 amino acids long. V was clipped by 0 bases and J by 3 bases, with 10 bases between them. The germline V gene has CDR1 SGHRS and CDR2 YFSETQ. Based on the CDR3 plus reference TRBV5-1 and TRBJ2-7, the full variable domain is KAGVTQTPRYLIKTRGQQVTLSCSPISGHRSVSWYQQTPGQGLQFLFEYFSETQRNKGNFPGRFSGRQFSNSRSEMNVSTLELGDSALYLCASSLATTDYEQYFGPGTRLTVT.

A few counts support this clone. In nucleotides, the CDR3 is TGCAGCGTTGGTCGGGGGGCCGACACCTATGGCTACACCTTC. Translated: CSVGRGADTYGYTF. This chain links TRBV29-1 with TRBJ1-2, with a weak D call TRBD1 (6 bases). The CDR3 has 14 amino acids. V lost 4 bases, J lost 4 bases, and 16 bases lay in between. CDR1 is SQVTM and CDR2 is ANQGSEA in the germline V gene.

The V gene is TRBV5-4, the J gene TRBJ1-2; D uncertain. In germline, CDR1 is SGHNT, CDR2 YYREEE (reference sequence). The V end was cut by 0 bases, the J end by 0 bases, with 9 bases between. This CDR3 is 15 amino acids long. CDR3 nucleotide sequence: TGTGCCAGCAGCTTGGCGAAGGGAGCTAACTATGGCTACACCTTC. Translating it yields CASSLAKGANYGYTF.

The chain couples TRBV25-1 to TRBJ2-6; perhaps TRBD1 as D (6 bases). Trimming left V 4 bases short and J 1 base short, with 8 bases between. Germline V gene sequence: CDR1 MGHDK, CDR2 SYGVNS. The CDR3 spans 15 residues. The CDR3 DNA is TGTGCCAGCAGTGTACAGGGTTCTGGGGCCAACGTCCTGACTTTC. Translating it yields CASSVQGSGANVLTF.

The gene calls are TRBV5-1 and TRBJ2-7; 7 bases are shared with TRBD2. Per the germline V gene, CDR1 is SGHRS and CDR2 is YFSETQ. The CDR3 totals 15 residues. The trim removed 0 bases at V and 1 base at J, leaving 4 bases unmatched. In DNA, the CDR3 is TGCGCCAGCAGCTTGGTCGGCGGGAGATCCTACGAGCAGTACTTC. It encodes CASSLVGGRSYEQYF.

The rearrangement links TRBV5-1 to TRBJ2-1, with a tentative D call TRBD2 (5 bases). CDR1 and CDR2 from the germline V gene are SGHRS and YFSETQ. This CDR3 spans 15 amino acids. V was shortened by 4 bases and J by 8 bases, with 19 bases between the two germline ends. The DNA of the CDR3 is TGCGCCAGCAGCCCGAGGGAGACCCTTAAGGATGAGCAGTTCTTC. This gives the protein CASSPRETLKDEQFF.

Note on this clone: The sample holds other DNA sequences that translate to the same CDR3. J is TRBJ2-1 and V is TRBV7-8, with 13 bases aligning to TRBD2. The CDR3 is made up of 15 amino acids. The V gene's germline CDR1 is SGHVS and CDR2 FQNEAQ. With V trimmed by 4 bases and J by 7 bases, 4 bases remained unmatched. In DNA form, the CDR3 reads TGTGCCAGCAGCTCTGGACTAGCGGGAGTGAATGAGCAGTTCTTC. As protein: CASSSGLAGVNEQFF. The entire variable domain, with the rest obtained from reference TRBV7-8 and TRBJ2-1, is as follows: GAGVSQSPRYKVAKRGQDVALRCDPISGHVSLFWYQQALGQGPEFLTYFQNEAQLDKSGLPSDRFFAERPEGSVSTLKIQRTQQEDSAVYLCASSSGLAGVNEQFFGPGTRLTVL.

The gene calls are TRBV29-1 and TRBJ2-4; 8 nucleotides match TRBD1. This CDR3 has 15 residues. Germline-derived CDR1 and CDR2 are SQVTM and ANQGSEA. The V gene end was trimmed by 6 bases and the J gene end by 6 bases; junction bases not matched to a gene: 13. This chain's CDR3 is CSVHGQGERRNIQYF. Written as DNA, the CDR3 is TGCAGCGTGCATGGACAGGGAGAGAGAAGAAACATTCAGTACTTC.

The gene calls are TRBV25-1 and TRBJ2-7; the D is unclear. The V and J ends lost 7 bases and 7 bases respectively, with 5 bases between them. There are 9 residues in the CDR3. Germline V gene sequence: CDR1 MGHDK, CDR2 SYGVNS. CDR3 amino acids: CASTREQYF. The CDR3 bases are TGTGCCAGCACTAGGGAGCAGTACTTC.

In its sample, this clone was seen a few times. The V gene is TRBV6-6, the J gene TRBJ2-5; weak D call: TRBD2 (6 bases). The germline CDR1 and CDR2 sequences are MNHNY and SVGAGI (reference sequence). Trimming left V 7 bases short and J 9 bases short, with 18 bases between. This CDR3 comprises 13 residues. The CDR3 DNA sequence: TGTGCCAGCAACCTAGACCTTTCGGGGGCCCAGTACTTC. Translating it yields CASNLDLSGAQYF.

The chain couples TRBV4-1 to TRBJ2-7, with 10 bases fitting TRBD1. V gave up 0 bases and J gave up 2 bases; unmatched junction bases: 4. Germline assignment: CDR1 MGHRA and CDR2 YSYEKL. This CDR3 is 16 amino acids long. The CDR3, as DNA: TGCGCCAGCAGCCAAGAAAAGGACAGGGGGGCCTACGAGCAGTACTTC. Amino acid sequence: CASSQEKDRGAYEQYF.